Following are 28 T cell receptor beta chains from one sample sequenced in a study of blood T cell repertoires in COVID-19 (dated by TCRdb to the early 2020s). The library was obtained by the immunoSEQ multiplex PCR assay. Here the immuneACCESS table is served through TCRdb, limited to in-frame sequences with V and J called. Missing clones are a known gap in these copies; in checked studies unresolved V genes cover under half, and the rest lacks a known reason. Present in this sample are under 300,000 clones, 88% of which were seen just once. The ten largest account for under 3.5% of the sample. Source material: PBMCs or T cells enriched from blood (not recorded which). These receptors all stem from a woman between 45 and 60 years old who had recovered from COVID-19.

Comment on this clone: This same CDR3 is encoded by further DNA sequences in the sample. The CDR3 here is CAISGTSGRAGEQFF. The CDR3 DNA reads as TGTGCCATCAGTGGGACTAGCGGGAGGGCCGGTGAGCAGTTCTTC. The chain recombines TRBV10-3 with TRBJ2-1; 15 nucleotides match TRBD2. The CDR3 is made up of 15 amino acids. After removal of 4 bases from V and 9 bases from J, the junction contained 4 bases not matched to a gene. Germline V gene sequence: CDR1 ENHRY, CDR2 SYGVKD.

The genes are TRBV11-3 and TRBJ1-2, with no clear D. Trimming stripped 1 base from V and 7 bases from J, with 13 bases between. CDR1 and CDR2 from the germline V gene are SGHNT and YENEEA. The CDR3 runs to 14 residues. The CDR3 DNA reads TGTGCCAGCAGCTTAGGTGAGGCCGATTCTGGCTACACCTTC. Protein sequence: CASSLGEADSGYTF.

V usage is TRBV29-1 and J usage is TRBJ1-2; TRBD1 is a possible D gene (5 bases). The CDR3 runs to 12 residues. The V gene's germline CDR1 is SQVTM and CDR2 ANQGSEA. The V and J ends lost 4 bases and 4 bases respectively, with 10 bases between them. The CDR3 loop is CSVGGGVYGYTF. CDR3 nucleotides: TGCAGCGTTGGGGGAGGGGTCTATGGCTACACCTTC.

The genes are TRBV3-1 (or the pseudogene TRBV3-2) and TRBJ1-1; possibly TRBD1 for D (5 bases). Trimming left V 4 bases short and J 1 base short, with 16 bases between. CDR3 size: 16 residues. CDR1 LGHDT and CDR2 YNNKEL come from the germline V gene (reference sequence). This CDR3 reads CASSPVWGSQNTEAFF. The CDR3 DNA reads as TGTGCCAGCAGCCCTGTCTGGGGCAGCCAGAACACTGAAGCTTTCTTT.

J is TRBJ1-1 and V is TRBV3-1 (or the pseudogene TRBV3-2); D not resolved. The CDR3 contains 14 residues. Deletions cut 2 bases from V and 6 bases from J, with 13 bases between. Germline CDR1 LGHDT, CDR2 YNNKEL (reference sequence). CDR3 in DNA: TGTGCCAGCAGCCAATATTCGTATAGCGCTGAAGCTTTCTTT. Translating gives CASSQYSYSAEAFF.

The rearrangement uses TRBV15 and TRBJ2-7; 11 bases are shared with TRBD2. The CDR3 has 16 residues. Germline-derived CDR1 and CDR2 are LNHNV and YYDKDF (reference sequence). J gave up 3 bases and V 0 bases, and 4 bases lay outside the gene matches. CDR3 nucleotide sequence: TGTGCCACCAGCAGAGATCTCACTAGCGGGAGCTACGAGCAGTACTTC. It is translated as CATSRDLTSGSYEQYF.

The chain joins TRBV7-2 to TRBJ1-3; a weak D match, TRBD1 (6 bases). There are 17 residues in the CDR3. Germline V gene lookup returns CDR1 SGHTA and CDR2 FQGNSA. V was shortened by 3 bases and J by 1 base, with 16 bases between the two germline ends. CDR3 nucleotides: TGTGCCAGCAGCTTGGTAGCAGGGGTACCGTCTGGAAACACCATATATTTT. Its translation is CASSLVAGVPSGNTIYF.

The genes are TRBV7-2 and TRBJ1-2, with TRBD1 matching over 8 bases. V lost 1 base and J lost 8; bases outside the gene matches: 6. Germline assignment: CDR1 SGHTA and CDR2 FQGNSA. The CDR3 loop spans 14 amino acids. The CDR3, as DNA: TGTGCCAGCAGCTTAGATCAGGGGGCGCGAGGCTACACCTTC. Residues: CASSLDQGARGYTF. Full variable domain (remainder filled in from reference TRBV7-2 and TRBJ1-2): GAGVSQSPSNKVTEKGKDVELRCDPISGHTALYWYRQSLGQGLEFLIYFQGNSAPDKSGLPSDRFSAERTGGSVSTLTIQRTQQEDSAVYLCASSLDQGARGYTFGSGTRLTVV.

The V gene is TRBV24-1, the J gene TRBJ1-1, with 7 bases that match TRBD1. After removal of 9 bases from V and 0 bases from J, the junction contained 3 bases not matched to a gene. The CDR3 is 13 amino acids. Germline CDR1 and CDR2: KGHDR and SFDVKD. In nucleotides, the CDR3 is TGTGCCACCGGGGACAGCATGAACACTGAAGCTTTCTTT. It encodes CATGDSMNTEAFF.

The chain joins TRBV28 to TRBJ1-2, with D uncertain. Trimming removed 3 bases at V and 4 bases at J, with 9 bases between. The CDR3 contains 13 residues. Germline values: CDR1 MDHEN, CDR2 SYDVKM. CDR3 sequence (DNA): TGTGCCAGCAGTTTGCCAGGAACCTATGGCTACACCTTC. It is translated as CASSLPGTYGYTF.

This sequence joins TRBV6-5 and TRBJ1-1; maybe TRBD1 (5 bases). This CDR3 spans 14 amino acids. Germline lookup yields CDR1 MNHEY and CDR2 SVGAGI. The V and J ends lost 4 bases and 1 base respectively, with 10 bases between them. The CDR3 region is CASSFRATNTEAFF. In DNA form, the CDR3 reads TGTGCCAGCAGTTTCAGGGCGACGAACACTGAAGCTTTCTTT.

The chain recombines TRBV18 with TRBJ1-1; perhaps TRBD1 as D (5 bases). Germline CDR1 and CDR2: KGHSH and LQKENI. V lost 3 bases and J lost 1, with 6 bases in between. There are 13 residues in the CDR3. The CDR3 protein is CASSPQGNTEAFF. The CDR3 DNA is TGTGCCAGCTCACCCCAGGGGAACACTGAAGCTTTCTTT.

J is TRBJ2-7 and V is TRBV9; 11 bases are a match to TRBD2. The CDR3 is 15 amino acids. The J segment lost 1 base and the V segment lost 0 bases, leaving 0 bases of the junction unmatched. Looked up from germline, CDR1 is SGDLS and CDR2 is YYNGEE. In nucleotides, the CDR3 is TGTGCCAGCAGCGTAGGGACTAGCGGGTCCTACGAGCAGTACTTC. Amino acid sequence: CASSVGTSGSYEQYF.

The chain employs TRBV11-2 and TRBJ2-2, with TRBD2 identical over 14 bases. The CDR3 runs to 17 residues. From germline, CDR1 is SGHAT and CDR2 FQNNGV. V shed 4 bases and J 5 bases; nucleotides not matched to a gene: 6. CDR3 in DNA: TGTGCCAGCAGCTCGGGGACTAGCGGGAGCAGAACCGGGGAGCTGTTTTTT. This encodes CASSSGTSGSRTGELFF.

The chain carries TRBV3-1 (or the pseudogene TRBV3-2) and TRBJ2-3; maybe TRBD2 (6 bases). The CDR3 extends over 16 amino acids. The V and J ends lost 4 bases and 5 bases respectively, with 19 bases between them. Germline CDR1 LGHDT, CDR2 YNNKEL (reference sequence). CDR3 sequence reads: CASSPNSAGRVDTQYF. In nucleotides, the CDR3 is TGTGCCAGCAGCCCAAACTCAGCGGGCCGAGTAGATACGCAGTATTTT.

The rearrangement links TRBV7-2 to TRBJ1-2; D is perhaps TRBD1 (6 bases). Trimming took 3 bases from V and 1 from J, leaving 9 bases between them. CDR1 SGHTA and CDR2 FQGNSA come from the germline V gene. CDR3 length: 14 residues. DNA of the CDR3: TGTGCCAGCAGCTTTCAGGGGAATAACTATGGCTACACCTTC. Protein product: CASSFQGNNYGYTF.

This chain joins TRBV19 and TRBJ1-5; D perhaps matches TRBD1 (5 bases). Germline values: CDR1 LNHDA, CDR2 SQIVND (reference sequence). The CDR3 runs to 16 residues. Trimming shortened V by 5 bases and J by 0 bases, and 14 bases separated the two germline ends. The CDR3 here is CASSDRQKDSNQPQHF. CDR3 DNA sequence: TGTGCCAGTAGTGACCGACAGAAAGATAGCAATCAGCCCCAGCATTTT.

This clone showed up just once. The V call is TRBV6-5, the J call TRBJ1-5, with a tentative D call TRBD1 (5 bases). CDR1 and CDR2 (germline): MNHEY, SVGAGI. This CDR3 region has 15 residues. Trimming took 6 bases from V and 2 from J, leaving 14 bases between them. CDR3 loop: CASSSGGSGNQPQHF. For the CDR3, the DNA is TGTGCCAGCAGCTCTGGGGGGTCGGGCAATCAGCCCCAGCATTTT.

The chain couples TRBV3-1 (or the pseudogene TRBV3-2) to TRBJ2-2, with D possibly TRBD1 on 6 matching bases. Trimming removed 4 bases from V and 1 base from J, with 13 bases in between. Germline V gene lookup returns CDR1 LGHDT and CDR2 YNNKEL (reference sequence). The CDR3 loop spans 16 amino acids. CDR3 region: CASSLAGTRNTGELFF. The CDR3 nucleotides are TGTGCCAGCAGCCTAGCCGGGACACGGAACACCGGGGAGCTGTTTTTT.

The gene calls are TRBV23-1 and TRBJ1-3; D gene uncertain. TRBV23-1 is an open reading frame whose function is uncertain. The CDR3 has 17 amino acids. Trimming took off 3 bases at V and 0 bases at J, with 15 bases between the two ends. Here the CDR3 reads CASSHPRSRRSGNTIYF. The CDR3 DNA is TGCGCCAGCAGTCACCCGAGGAGCCGACGCTCTGGAAACACCATATATTTT.

The chain has TRBV4-1 and TRBJ2-1; D is perhaps TRBD2 (7 bases). The CDR3 extends over 15 amino acids. V shed 4 bases and J shed 8 bases, with 18 bases lying between them. Germline lookup yields CDR1 MGHRA and CDR2 YSYEKL. The CDR3 sequence is CASSLGGGRADEQFF. Written as DNA, the CDR3 is TGCGCCAGCAGCCTAGGAGGGGGGAGGGCGGATGAGCAGTTCTTC.

The chain carries TRBV28 and TRBJ1-1; unclear D gene. The CDR3 is made up of 16 amino acids. V lost 5 bases and J 3 bases, leaving 19 bases between the germline ends. Germline V lookup: CDR1 MDHEN, CDR2 SYDVKM. The CDR3 nucleotides read TGTGCCAGCAGTCCCCTAGGACTGGACCTCGACACTGAAGCTTTCTTT. Translated: CASSPLGLDLDTEAFF.

The gene calls are TRBV19 and TRBJ2-1, with D perhaps TRBD1 (6 bases). V shed 2 bases and J shed 5 bases, with 19 bases lying between them. Germline V gene sequence: CDR1 LNHDA, CDR2 SQIVND (reference sequence). There are 17 residues in the CDR3. In DNA form, the CDR3 reads TGTGCCAGTAGTATACCATCCGGGACAAGCGCGAACAATGAGCAGTTCTTC. Protein product: CASSIPSGTSANNEQFF. Drawing the rest from reference TRBV19 and TRBJ2-1, the complete variable domain is DGGITQSPKYLFRKEGQNVTLSCEQNLNHDAMYWYRQDPGQGLRLIYYSQIVNDFQKGDIAEGYSVSREKKESFPLTVTSAQKNPTAFYLCASSIPSGTSANNEQFFGPGTRLTVL.

This chain uses TRBV28 with TRBJ1-1; D is perhaps TRBD1 (5 bases). V was clipped by 2 bases and J by 4 bases, with 11 bases between them. Germline V gene sequence: CDR1 MDHEN, CDR2 SYDVKM. This CDR3 is 14 amino acids long. The CDR3 DNA reads TGTGCCAGCAGTTTAGAACAGGAGACCACTGAAGCTTTCTTT. Its translation is CASSLEQETTEAFF. The full variable domain, rest sourced from reference TRBV28 and TRBJ1-1, is DVKVTQSSRYLVKRTGEKVFLECVQDMDHENMFWYRQDPGLGLRLIYFSYDVKMKEKGDIPEGYSVSREKKERFSLILESASTNQTSMYLCASSLEQETTEAFFGQGTRLTVV.

The chain uses TRBV28 and TRBJ2-2; D might be TRBD1 (5 bases). The germline V gene encodes CDR1 MDHEN and CDR2 SYDVKM. The germline V and J ends were trimmed by 6 bases and 12 bases, with 17 bases remaining between them. The CDR3 is 13 amino acids. Here the CDR3 DNA reads TGTGCCAGCAGACTCTCAGGGCGAAGAAAGCTGTTTTTT. The encoded protein is CASRLSGRRKLFF.

This rearrangement joins TRBV7-6 to TRBJ1-1, with 10 bases fitting TRBD1. Germline trimming cut 5 bases from V and 2 bases from J; bases unmatched to any gene: 5. There are 15 residues in the CDR3. Germline lookup yields CDR1 SGHVS and CDR2 FNYEAQ. The chain's CDR3 is CASSPRTGGNTEAFF. CDR3 coding DNA: TGTGCCAGCAGCCCCCGGACAGGGGGAAACACTGAAGCTTTCTTT.

The rearrangement uses TRBV7-2 and TRBJ2-1, with 8 bases lining up with TRBD1. V lost 0 bases, J lost 8 bases, and 9 bases stayed unmatched. The CDR3 runs 16 residues. CDR1 SGHTA and CDR2 FQGNSA come from the germline V gene. The CDR3 is CASSLAPRTGTDEQFF. The CDR3 DNA is TGTGCCAGCAGCTTAGCCCCCCGGACAGGGACGGATGAGCAGTTCTTC.

The V and J genes are TRBV6-5 and TRBJ2-2, with D possibly TRBD1 on 6 matching bases. Trimming took 2 bases from V and 4 from J, leaving 11 bases between them. The germline V gene encodes CDR1 MNHEY and CDR2 SVGAGI. The CDR3 contains 15 residues. The CDR3 nucleotides are TGTGCCAGCAGTTACATTGGACAGACCACCGGGGAGCTGTTTTTT. Translated, it gives CASSYIGQTTGELFF.